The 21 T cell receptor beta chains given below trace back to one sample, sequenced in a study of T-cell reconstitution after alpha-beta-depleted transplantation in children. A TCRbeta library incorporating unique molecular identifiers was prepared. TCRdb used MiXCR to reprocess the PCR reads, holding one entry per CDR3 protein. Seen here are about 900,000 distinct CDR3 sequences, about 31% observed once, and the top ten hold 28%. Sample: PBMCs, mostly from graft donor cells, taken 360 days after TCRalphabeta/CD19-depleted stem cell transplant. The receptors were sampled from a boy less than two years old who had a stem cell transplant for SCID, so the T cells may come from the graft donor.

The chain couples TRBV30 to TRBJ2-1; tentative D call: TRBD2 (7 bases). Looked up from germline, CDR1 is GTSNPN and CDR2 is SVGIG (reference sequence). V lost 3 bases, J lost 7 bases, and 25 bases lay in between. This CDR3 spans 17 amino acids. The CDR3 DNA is TGTGCCTGGAGCCCCTCTATGGGCAAGGGGAGGGGGAATGAGCAGTTCTTC. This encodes CAWSPSMGKGRGNEQFF.

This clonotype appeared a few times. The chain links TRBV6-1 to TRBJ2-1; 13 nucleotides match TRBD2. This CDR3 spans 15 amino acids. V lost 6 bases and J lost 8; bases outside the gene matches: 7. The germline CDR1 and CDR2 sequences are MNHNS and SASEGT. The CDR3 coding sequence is TGTGCCAGCAGCCCCACTAGCGGGGGGGTCTATGAGCAGTTCTTC. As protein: CASSPTSGGVYEQFF.

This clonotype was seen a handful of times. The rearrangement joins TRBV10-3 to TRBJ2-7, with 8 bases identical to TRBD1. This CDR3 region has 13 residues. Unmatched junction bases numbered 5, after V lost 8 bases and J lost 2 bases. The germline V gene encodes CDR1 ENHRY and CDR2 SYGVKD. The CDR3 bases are TGTGCCATCGGCCGGGACAGGCCCTACGAGCAGTACTTC. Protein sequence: CAIGRDRPYEQYF.

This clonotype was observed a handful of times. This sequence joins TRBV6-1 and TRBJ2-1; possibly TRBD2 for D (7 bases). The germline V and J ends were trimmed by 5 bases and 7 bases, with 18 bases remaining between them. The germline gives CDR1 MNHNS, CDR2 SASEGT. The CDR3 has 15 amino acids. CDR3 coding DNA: TGTGCCAGCAGTCTCCTGGGGGGGCTGGGGAATGAGCAGTTCTTC. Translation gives CASSLLGGLGNEQFF.

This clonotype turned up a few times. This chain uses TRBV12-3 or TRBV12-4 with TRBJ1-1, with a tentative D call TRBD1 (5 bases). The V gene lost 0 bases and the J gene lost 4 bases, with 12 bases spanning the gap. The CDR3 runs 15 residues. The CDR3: CASSLALGASTEAFF. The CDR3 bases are TGTGCCAGCAGTTTAGCGCTAGGGGCCAGCACTGAAGCTTTCTTT.

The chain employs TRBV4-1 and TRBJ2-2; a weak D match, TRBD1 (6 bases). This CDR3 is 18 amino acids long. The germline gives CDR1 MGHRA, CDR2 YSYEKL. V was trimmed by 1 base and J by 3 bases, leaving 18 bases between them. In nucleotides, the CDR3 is TGCGCCAGCAGCCAAGTTTACCTACAAGGGGGATACACCGGGGAGCTGTTTTTT. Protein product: CASSQVYLQGGYTGELFF.

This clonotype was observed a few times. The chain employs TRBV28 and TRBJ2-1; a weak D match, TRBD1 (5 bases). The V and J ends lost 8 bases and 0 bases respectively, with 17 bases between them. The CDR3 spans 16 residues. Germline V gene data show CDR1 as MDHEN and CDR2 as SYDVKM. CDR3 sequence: CASLPDILSSYNEQFF. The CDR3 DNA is TGTGCCAGCCTCCCGGACATTCTTAGCTCCTACAATGAGCAGTTCTTC.

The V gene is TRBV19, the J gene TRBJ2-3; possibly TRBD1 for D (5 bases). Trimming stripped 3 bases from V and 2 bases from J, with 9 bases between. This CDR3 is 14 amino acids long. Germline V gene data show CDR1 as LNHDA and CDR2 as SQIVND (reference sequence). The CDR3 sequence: CASSMTDITDTQYF. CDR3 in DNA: TGTGCCAGTAGTATGACGGACATCACAGATACGCAGTATTTT.

In nucleotides, the CDR3 is TGTGCCAGCAGCGTACAGGGTTTAGGAATCACAGATACGCAGTATTTT. It codes for CASSVQGLGITDTQYF. The V call is TRBV9, the J call TRBJ2-3, with D perhaps TRBD1 (5 bases). Germline CDR1 reads SGDLS; CDR2 reads YYNGEE. Trimming removed 1 base at V and 2 bases at J, with 14 bases between. The CDR3 length is 16 residues.

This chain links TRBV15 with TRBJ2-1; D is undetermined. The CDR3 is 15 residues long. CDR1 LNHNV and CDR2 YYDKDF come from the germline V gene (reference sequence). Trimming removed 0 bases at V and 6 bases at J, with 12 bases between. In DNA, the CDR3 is TGTGCCACCAGCAGAGATCCCCCCATGGGCAATGAGCAGTTCTTC. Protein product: CATSRDPPMGNEQFF.

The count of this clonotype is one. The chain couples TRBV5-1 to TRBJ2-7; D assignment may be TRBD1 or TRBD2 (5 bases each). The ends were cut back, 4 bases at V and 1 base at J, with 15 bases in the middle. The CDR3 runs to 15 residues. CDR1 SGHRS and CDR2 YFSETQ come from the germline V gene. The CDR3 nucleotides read TGCGCCAGCAGCCCGGGGACGATCGGGTCCTACGAGCAGTACTTC. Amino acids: CASSPGTIGSYEQYF.

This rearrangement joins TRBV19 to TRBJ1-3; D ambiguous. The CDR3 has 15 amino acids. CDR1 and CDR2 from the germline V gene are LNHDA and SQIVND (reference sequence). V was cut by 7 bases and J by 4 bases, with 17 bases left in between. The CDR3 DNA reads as TGTGCCAGTACCCCGGATCGGGGTCCCGGAAACACCATATATTTT. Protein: CASTPDRGPGNTIYF.

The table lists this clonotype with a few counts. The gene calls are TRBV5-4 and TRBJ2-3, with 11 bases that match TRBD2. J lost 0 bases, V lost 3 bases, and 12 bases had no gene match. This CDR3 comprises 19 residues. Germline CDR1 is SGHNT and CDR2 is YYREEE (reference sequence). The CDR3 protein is CASSSLGLAGSSSTDTQYF. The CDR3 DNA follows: TGTGCCAGCAGCTCCCTTGGACTAGCGGGTTCTTCTAGCACAGATACGCAGTATTTT. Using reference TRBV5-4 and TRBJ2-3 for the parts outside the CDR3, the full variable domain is ETGVTQSPTHLIKTRGQQVTLRCSSQSGHNTVSWYQQALGQGPQFIFQYYREEENGRGNFPPRFSGLQFPNYSSELNVNALELDDSALYLCASSSLGLAGSSSTDTQYFGPGTRLTVL.

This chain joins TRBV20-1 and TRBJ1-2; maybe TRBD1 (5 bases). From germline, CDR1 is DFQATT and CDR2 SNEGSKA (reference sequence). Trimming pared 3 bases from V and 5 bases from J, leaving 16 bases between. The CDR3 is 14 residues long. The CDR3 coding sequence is TGCAGTGCTAGGCTCGGGACGTTAAGATATGGCTACACCTTC. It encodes CSARLGTLRYGYTF.

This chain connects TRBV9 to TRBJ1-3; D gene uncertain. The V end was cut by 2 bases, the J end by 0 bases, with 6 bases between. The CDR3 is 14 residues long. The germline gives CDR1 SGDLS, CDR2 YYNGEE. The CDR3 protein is CASSVTFSGNTIYF. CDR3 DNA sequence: TGTGCCAGCAGCGTGACCTTCTCTGGAAACACCATATATTTT.

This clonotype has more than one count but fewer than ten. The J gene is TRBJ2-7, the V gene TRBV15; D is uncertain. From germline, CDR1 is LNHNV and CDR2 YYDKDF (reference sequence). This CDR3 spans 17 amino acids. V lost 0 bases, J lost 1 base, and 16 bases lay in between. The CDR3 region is CATSREYRTPSSYEQYF. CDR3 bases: TGTGCCACCAGCAGAGAATATAGGACCCCCTCTTCCTACGAGCAGTACTTC.

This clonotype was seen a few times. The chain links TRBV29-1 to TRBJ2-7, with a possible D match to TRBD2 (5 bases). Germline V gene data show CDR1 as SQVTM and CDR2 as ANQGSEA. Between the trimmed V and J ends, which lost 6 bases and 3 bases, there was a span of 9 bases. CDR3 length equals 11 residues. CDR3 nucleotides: TGCAGCGTGCGGACTCGCTACGAGCAGTACTTC. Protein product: CSVRTRYEQYF.

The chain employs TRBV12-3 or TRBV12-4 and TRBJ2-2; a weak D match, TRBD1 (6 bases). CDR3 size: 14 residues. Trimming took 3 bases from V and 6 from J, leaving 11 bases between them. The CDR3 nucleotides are TGTGCCAGCAGTTTTCCCGACAGGTCCGGGGAGCTGTTTTTT. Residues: CASSFPDRSGELFF.

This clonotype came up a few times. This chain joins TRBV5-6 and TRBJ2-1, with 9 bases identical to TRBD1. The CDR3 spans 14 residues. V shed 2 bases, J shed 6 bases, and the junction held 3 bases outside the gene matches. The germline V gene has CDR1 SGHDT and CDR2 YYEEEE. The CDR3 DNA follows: TGTGCCAGCAGCTTTGGGACAGGGAGCAATGAGCAGTTCTTC. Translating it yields CASSFGTGSNEQFF.

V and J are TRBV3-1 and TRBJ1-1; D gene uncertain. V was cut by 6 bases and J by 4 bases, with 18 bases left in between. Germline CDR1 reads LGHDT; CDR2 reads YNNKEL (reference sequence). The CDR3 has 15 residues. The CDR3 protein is CASSRPPGEGTEAFF. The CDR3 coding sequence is TGTGCCAGCAGTCGCCCCCCCGGGGAGGGCACTGAAGCTTTCTTT.

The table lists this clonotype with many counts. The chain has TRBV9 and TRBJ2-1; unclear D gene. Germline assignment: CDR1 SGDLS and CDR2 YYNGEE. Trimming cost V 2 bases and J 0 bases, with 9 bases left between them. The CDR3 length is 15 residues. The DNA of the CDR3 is TGTGCCAGCAGCGTTGGGGTTAGCTCCTACAATGAGCAGTTCTTC. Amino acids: CASSVGVSSYNEQFF.